A selection of T cell receptor beta chains follows, all from one sample in a study of blood T cell repertoires in COVID-19. Clones were read by immunoSEQ multiplex PCR, and TCRdb kept only the in-frame ones, dropping some. The table records roughly 290,000 clones, 80% to 90% of them present only once. The material sequenced was PBMCs or T cells enriched from blood (not recorded which). These receptors came from a man in his thirties or forties who had recovered from COVID-19. CDR3s include the opening cysteine and the closing phenylalanine or tryptophan. D genes are given only for firm matches. The size of a clone is reported for some rows only, either as once, few or many, or as a class for expanded clones.

J | length | size | D | V | DNA | CDR3
TRBJ2-1 | 16 | - | TRBD2 | TRBV5-1 | TGCGCCAGCAGCTCCCGACTAGCGGGGGCTTACAATGAGCAGTTCTTC | CASSSRLAGAYNEQFF
TRBJ2-7 | 15 | - | - | TRBV5-6 | TGTGCCAGCAGCTTAGGGAGGGACAAACGCTACGAGCAGTACTTC | CASSLGRDKRYEQYF
TRBJ1-2 | 13 | - | TRBD1 | TRBV7-2 | TGTGCCAGCAGCACAGAGACAGGGAATGGCTACACCTTC | CASSTETGNGYTF
TRBJ1-2 | 16 | - | - | TRBV5-4 | TGTGCCAGCAGCTTGGGGGGGGGACTCTGGGACTATGGCTACACCTTC | CASSLGGGLWDYGYTF
TRBJ2-3 | 15 | - | TRBD1 | TRBV7-9 | TGTGCCAGCAGCCCCAGACAGGGAGGCACAGATACGCAGTATTTT | CASSPRQGGTDTQYF
TRBJ2-1 | 13 | - | - | TRBV30 | TGTGCCTGGAGTATTTATGGGTCGGAGGGATTCTTCTTC | CAWSIYGSEGFFF
TRBJ2-5 | 15 | - | - | TRBV23-1 | TGCGCCAGCAGTCAACCGACCCGGGATCAAGAGACCCAGTACTTC | CASSQPTRDQETQYF
TRBJ2-7 | 14 | once | - | TRBV5-1 | TGCGCCAGCAGCTTAGGAGGGGGCAAGTACGAGCAGTACTTC | CASSLGGGKYEQYF
TRBJ1-1 | 16 | - | TRBD1 | TRBV7-9 | TGTGCCAGCAGCCGCGCCCAACGACAGGGAAGCACTGAAGCTTTCTTT | CASSRAQRQGSTEAFF
TRBJ1-3 | 15 | - | TRBD1 | TRBV2 | TGTGCCAGCACCCGAGAAGGGACAGTTCAAAACACCATATATTTT | CASTREGTVQNTIYF
TRBJ2-1 | 15 | - | - | TRBV5-4 | TGTGCCAGCAGCTTAGGGGCCATGGAGGGCAATGAGCAGTTCTTC | CASSLGAMEGNEQFF
TRBJ2-7 | 18 | - | TRBD2 | TRBV7-8 | TGTGCCAGCAGCCCCGAAGGGGTAGCGGGGGCCAACCCCTACGAGCAGTACTTC | CASSPEGVAGANPYEQYF
TRBJ1-1 | 13 | - | - | TRBV19 | TGTGCCAGTAGTATCGTAGTTAACACTGAAGCTTTCTTT | CASSIVVNTEAFF
TRBJ1-4 | 16 | - | - | TRBV4-1 | TGCGCCAGCAGCCAAGAGAGTCTAGGGAGTAATGAAAAACTGTTTTTT | CASSQESLGSNEKLFF
TRBJ1-5 | 13 | - | - | TRBV19 | TGTGCCAGTAGTTACGGGGGGGATCAGCCCCAGCATTTT | CASSYGGDQPQHF
TRBJ2-5 | 13 | - | - | TRBV5-8 | TGTGCCAGCAGCCACGTTCGGGTGAAGACCCAGTACTTC | CASSHVRVKTQYF
TRBJ1-4 | 16 | - | - | TRBV10-3 | TGTGCCATCAGTGAAGGGACGGGAGGTTGGGGAGAAAAACTGTTTTTT | CAISEGTGGWGEKLFF
TRBJ1-6 | 16 | - | TRBD1 | TRBV30 | TGTGCCTGGAGTACTCCACAGGGGGCGACTAATTCACCCCTCCACTTT | CAWSTPQGATNSPLHF
TRBJ1-1 | 15 | - | TRBD1 | TRBV27 | TGTGCCAGCAGTTTCCGGGACAGGGCGAGGGCTGAAGCTTTCTTT | CASSFRDRARAEAFF
TRBJ2-2 | 16 | - | TRBD1 | TRBV18 | TGTGCCAGCTCACCAAACAGGGGGCCGGACACCGGGGAGCTGTTTTTT | CASSPNRGPDTGELFF
TRBJ1-6 | 15 | - | - | TRBV7-2 | TGTGCCAGCAGCCTACGGACAGCGTATAATTCACCCCTCCACTTT | CASSLRTAYNSPLHF
TRBJ1-2 | 13 | - | - | TRBV5-1 | TGCGCCAGCAGCTTGGACAGTTACTATGGCTACACCTTC | CASSLDSYYGYTF
TRBJ2-4 | 17 | - | - | TRBV3-1/TRBV3-2 | TGTGCCAGCAGCCCGACCCTTAATAGACTAGCCAAAAACATTCAGTACTTC | CASSPTLNRLAKNIQYF
TRBJ2-7 | 13 | once | - | TRBV10-1 | TGCGCCAGCAGTCGAGGGAATTTCTACGAGCAGTACTTC | CASSRGNFYEQYF
TRBJ2-3 | 16 | - | - | TRBV7-9 | TGTGCCAGCAGCTTAGGCGGTTCCAGAAGCACAGATACGCAGTATTTT | CASSLGGSRSTDTQYF
TRBJ2-7 | 17 | - | - | TRBV3-1/TRBV3-2 | TGTGCCAGCAGCGCCCGGACCCGGAGGGTATTCCCTACGAGGCAGTACTTC | CASSARTRRVFPTRQYF
TRBJ1-3 | 15 | - | - | TRBV27 | TGTGCCAGCAGGCCAGGGACATACTCTGGAAACACCATATATTTT | CASRPGTYSGNTIYF
TRBJ2-3 | 15 | - | - | TRBV10-3 | TGTGCCATCAGGGATGCTACGGAGAGCACAGATACGCAGTATTTT | CAIRDATESTDTQYF
TRBJ2-1 | 17 | - | TRBD1 | TRBV13 | TGTGCCAGCAGCTTACCCCATGGGACAGGGGACGGGAATGAGCAGTTCTTC | CASSLPHGTGDGNEQFF
TRBJ1-1 | 14 | - | - | TRBV2 | TGTGCCAGCAACCTGGGAGGGACCTCCTTTGAAGCTTTCTTT | CASNLGGTSFEAFF
TRBJ1-2 | 13 | once | - | TRBV12-3/TRBV12-4 | TGTGCCAGCAGCAGCGGGGACCTTTATGGCTACACCTTC | CASSSGDLYGYTF
TRBJ1-5 | 14 | - | TRBD1 | TRBV6-2/TRBV6-3 | TGTGCCAGCAGTTACTCTACAGGGGCTCAGCCCCAGCATTTT | CASSYSTGAQPQHF
TRBJ2-7 | 14 | - | TRBD1 | TRBV5-6 | TGTGCCAGCAGCGTCGGGACAGGGATCCTACAGCAGTACTTC | CASSVGTGILQQYF
TRBJ1-4 | 14 | - | - | TRBV19 | TGTGCCAGTAGTATAGGACAGGCAAATGAAAAACTGTTTTTT | CASSIGQANEKLFF
TRBJ2-5 | 15 | once | TRBD2 | TRBV7-6 | TGTGCCAGCAGCTTAAGGACTAGCGGAAAAGAGACCCAGTACTTC | CASSLRTSGKETQYF
TRBJ1-1 | 14 | - | - | TRBV3-1/TRBV3-2 | TGTGCCAGCAGCCAAGGGACTTCGAGCGGTGAAGCTTTCTTT | CASSQGTSSGEAFF
TRBJ2-1 | 14 | - | TRBD1 | TRBV2 | TGTGCCAGCAGTGAAAAGACAGGGTTCAATGAGCAGTTCTTC | CASSEKTGFNEQFF
TRBJ2-7 | 14 | - | - | TRBV18 | TGTGCCAGCTCACCACCGCAGGGGAAGGACGAGCAGTACTTC | CASSPPQGKDEQYF